These 9 T cell receptor beta chains originate from one sample sequenced in a study of OX40 agonist ivuxolimab in advanced cancers. Library prep was done by the immunoSEQ multiplex PCR assay. The clones in this table, taken by TCRdb from immuneACCESS, are in-frame only. Not every clone is retained; where verified, under half of the shortfall comes from an unresolved V gene, and the cause of the rest is unknown. The sample records tens of thousands of clones, about 86% of which are singletons. The ten largest clones capture approximately 6.5% of the sample. Sequences were derived from CD4+ or CD8+ T cells sorted from blood, sampled in a trial of the OX40 agonist ivuxolimab. These receptors were obtained from an adult with an advanced solid tumor such as melanoma, head and neck, liver or kidney cancer.

The V and J genes are TRBV5-4 and TRBJ2-2; tentatively, D is TRBD2 (7 bases). V lost 0 bases and J lost 6, with 15 bases in between. This CDR3 has 16 residues. Per germline, CDR1 SGHNT and CDR2 YYREEE (reference sequence). CDR3 DNA: TGTGCCAGCAGCTTGGCCGCGGGGGCCGGCCCCGGGGAGCTGTTTTTT. Its translation: CASSLAAGAGPGELFF.

The V gene is TRBV7-2, the J gene TRBJ2-7, with a possible D match to TRBD2 (7 bases). This CDR3 region has 15 residues. Germline V CDR1 and CDR2: SGHTA, FQGNSA. The V and J ends lost 4 bases and 2 bases respectively, with 15 bases between them. CDR3 sequence: CASSSLGGLTYEQYF. The CDR3, as DNA: TGTGCCAGCAGCTCCCTCGGGGGGCTCACCTACGAGCAGTACTTC.

This chain connects TRBV7-9 to TRBJ1-2; no clear D. CDR3 length: 15 amino acids. Germline V lookup: CDR1 SEHNR, CDR2 FQNEAQ (reference sequence). V lost 2 bases, J lost 0 bases, and 10 bases lay in between. CDR3 in amino acids: CASSLMAAANYGYTF. As DNA, the CDR3 is TGTGCCAGCAGCTTAATGGCTGCAGCTAACTATGGCTACACCTTC.

In this sample, this clone turned up once. The chain couples TRBV5-1 to TRBJ2-2; either TRBD1 or TRBD2 may supply D (5 bases each). The ends were cut back, 3 bases at V and 4 bases at J, with 19 bases in the middle. The CDR3 covers 17 residues. Per the germline V gene, CDR1 is SGHRS and CDR2 is YFSETQ. The CDR3 reads CASSSEAQGGFTGELFF. DNA for the CDR3: TGCGCCAGCAGCTCGGAGGCGCAGGGTGGATTCACCGGGGAGCTGTTTTTT.

The rearrangement links TRBV5-5 to TRBJ2-7; D might be TRBD1 or TRBD2, each matching 6 bases. CDR3 length: 15 residues. With 0 bases removed from V and 2 bases from J, the gap between germline ends came to 12 bases. Germline values: CDR1 SGHKS, CDR2 YYEKEE (reference sequence). The CDR3: CASSLGGDTTYEQYF. In nucleotides, the CDR3 is TGTGCCAGCAGCTTGGGCGGGGACACCACCTACGAGCAGTACTTC.

This clone is a singleton in its sample. The chain carries TRBV19 and TRBJ1-5, with D perhaps TRBD1 (6 bases). Germline V gene lookup returns CDR1 LNHDA and CDR2 SQIVND (reference sequence). V shed 5 bases and J shed 7 bases, with 24 bases lying between them. This CDR3 spans 17 amino acids. CDR3 amino acids: CASSQGGRGVRGQPQHF. DNA of the CDR3: TGTGCCAGTAGTCAAGGGGGGAGGGGAGTACGAGGACAGCCCCAGCATTTT.

V gene TRBV28 combines with J gene TRBJ1-3; TRBD1 might be the D (5 bases). V lost 8 bases and J 2 bases, leaving 13 bases between the germline ends. The V gene's germline CDR1 is MDHEN and CDR2 SYDVKM. The CDR3 contains 14 residues. This chain's CDR3 is CASLFAGAGNTIYF. The CDR3 bases are TGTGCCAGCCTATTCGCGGGGGCTGGAAACACCATATATTTT.

The rearrangement joins TRBV14 to TRBJ1-4; D uncertain. The CDR3 totals 15 residues. Germline V gene sequence: CDR1 SGHDN, CDR2 FVKESK. Trimming took 0 bases from V and 8 from J, leaving 13 bases between them. The CDR3 is CASSQEWSGEEKLFF. The CDR3 DNA follows: TGTGCCAGCAGCCAAGAATGGTCCGGAGAGGAAAAACTGTTTTTT.

The rearrangement links TRBV7-3 to TRBJ2-2, with D unresolved. Germline lookup yields CDR1 SGHTA and CDR2 FQGTGA. The CDR3 has 12 residues. With 4 bases removed from V and 7 bases from J, the gap between germline ends came to 7 bases. This CDR3 is CASSSPGGELFF. The CDR3 region has the DNA TGTGCCAGCAGCTCCCCTGGCGGGGAGCTGTTTTTT.